The source of this T cell receptor (beta chain) is a study of early T cells in non-severe SARS-CoV-2 infection. CDR3 length: 16 residues. CDR1 is SGDLS and CDR2 is YYNGEE in the germline V gene. Trimming took 4 bases from V and 2 from J, leaving 17 bases between them. TCRdb re-called the 5' RACE reads with MiXCR, one entry per CDR3 protein. Here the sample spans more than 45,000 distinct CDR3 sequences, roughly 13% being singletons. This clonotype was seen many times. J is TRBJ2-3 and V is TRBV9; D might be TRBD2 (6 bases). Material for sequencing was whole blood. The clonotype originates from an adult who was a healthcare worker with PCR-confirmed SARS-CoV-2 infection or an uninfected control (not recorded which). CDR3 in amino acids: CASSSTARGTTDTQYF. CDR3 nucleotide sequence: TGTGCCAGCAGCTCCACCGCCCGGGGGACCACAGATACGCAGTATTTT.